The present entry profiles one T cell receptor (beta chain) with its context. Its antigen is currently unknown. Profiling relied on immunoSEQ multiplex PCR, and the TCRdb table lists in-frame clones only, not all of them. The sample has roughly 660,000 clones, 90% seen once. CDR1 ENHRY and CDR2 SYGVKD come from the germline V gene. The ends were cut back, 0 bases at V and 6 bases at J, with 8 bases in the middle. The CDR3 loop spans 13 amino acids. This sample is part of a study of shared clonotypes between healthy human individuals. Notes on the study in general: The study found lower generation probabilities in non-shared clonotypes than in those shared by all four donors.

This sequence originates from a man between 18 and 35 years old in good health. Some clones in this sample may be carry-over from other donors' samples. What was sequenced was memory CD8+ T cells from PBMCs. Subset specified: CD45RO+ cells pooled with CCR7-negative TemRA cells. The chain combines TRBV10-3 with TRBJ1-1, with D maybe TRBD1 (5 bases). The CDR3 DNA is TGTGCCATCAGTGAGTCGCGGGGGGCTGAAGCTTTCTTT. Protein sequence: CAISESRGAEAFF.